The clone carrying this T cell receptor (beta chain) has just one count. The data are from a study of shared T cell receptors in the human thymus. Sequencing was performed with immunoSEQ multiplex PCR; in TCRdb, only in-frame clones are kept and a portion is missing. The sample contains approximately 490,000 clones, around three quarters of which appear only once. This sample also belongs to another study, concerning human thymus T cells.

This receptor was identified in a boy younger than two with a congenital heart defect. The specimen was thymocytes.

The CDR3 sequence: CASSQDLKRAGAHEQYF. The CDR3 nucleotides read TGCGCCAGCAGCCAAGATCTCAAGAGAGCGGGAGCCCACGAGCAGTACTTC. The chain carries TRBV4-3 and TRBJ2-7; 8 bases are a match to TRBD2. The CDR3 is 17 residues long. V trimming: 0 bases; J trimming: 5 bases; junction bases outside the gene matches: 12. CDR1 and CDR2 from the germline V gene are LGHNA and YSLEER.